This T cell receptor beta chain is from a study of control samples from healthy donors and cancer patients. V lost 3 bases and J 0 bases, leaving 12 bases between the germline ends. There are 16 residues in the CDR3. The germline V gene has CDR1 MNHNY and CDR2 SVGAGI (reference sequence). This table comes from immunoSEQ multiplex PCR, and its TCRdb copy is limited to in-frame clones, with some not included. Of 150,000 to 200,000 clones listed, about 94% are singletons. This TCR was sampled from a young woman in good health. This chain links TRBV6-6 with TRBJ1-5; the D is unclear. Input material: blood. DNA for the CDR3: TGTGCCAGCAGTTATGGGCCCAATTATAGCAATCAGCCCCAGCATTTT. As protein: CASSYGPNYSNQPQHF.